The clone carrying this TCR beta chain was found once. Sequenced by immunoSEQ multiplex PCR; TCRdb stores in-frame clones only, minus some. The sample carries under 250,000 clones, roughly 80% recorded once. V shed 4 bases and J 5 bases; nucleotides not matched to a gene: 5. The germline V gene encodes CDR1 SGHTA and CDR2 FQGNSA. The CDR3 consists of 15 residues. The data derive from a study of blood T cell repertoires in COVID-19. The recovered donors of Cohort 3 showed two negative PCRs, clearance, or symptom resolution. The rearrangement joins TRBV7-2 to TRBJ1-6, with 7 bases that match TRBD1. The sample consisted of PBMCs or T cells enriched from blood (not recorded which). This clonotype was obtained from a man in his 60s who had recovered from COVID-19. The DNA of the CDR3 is TGTGCCAGCAGCTCCTGGACAGGACATAATTCACCCCTCCACTTT. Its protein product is CASSSWTGHNSPLHF.